This TCR beta chain is from a study of blood T cell repertoires in COVID-19. Study background: Samples of COVID-19 (acute and convalescent) were obtained from the United States, Italy and Spain.

V was trimmed by 4 bases and J by 7 bases, leaving 11 bases between them. CDR1 and CDR2 from the germline V gene are SGHNT and YENEEA. The CDR3 runs to 14 residues. The table came from immunoSEQ multiplex PCR; TCRdb's copy has only in-frame clones and leaves some out. The sample contains 85,000 to 95,000 clones, around 87% of which appear only once. V usage is TRBV11-3 and J usage is TRBJ1-6; D uncertain. This TCR was sampled from a human donor with acute or convalescent COVID-19. The donor label of this sample is uncertain. Sequencing was carried out using peripheral blood. CDR3 sequence reads: CASSSQAGNSPLHF. The CDR3 DNA sequence: TGTGCCAGCAGCTCCCAAGCGGGGAATTCACCCCTCCACTTT.